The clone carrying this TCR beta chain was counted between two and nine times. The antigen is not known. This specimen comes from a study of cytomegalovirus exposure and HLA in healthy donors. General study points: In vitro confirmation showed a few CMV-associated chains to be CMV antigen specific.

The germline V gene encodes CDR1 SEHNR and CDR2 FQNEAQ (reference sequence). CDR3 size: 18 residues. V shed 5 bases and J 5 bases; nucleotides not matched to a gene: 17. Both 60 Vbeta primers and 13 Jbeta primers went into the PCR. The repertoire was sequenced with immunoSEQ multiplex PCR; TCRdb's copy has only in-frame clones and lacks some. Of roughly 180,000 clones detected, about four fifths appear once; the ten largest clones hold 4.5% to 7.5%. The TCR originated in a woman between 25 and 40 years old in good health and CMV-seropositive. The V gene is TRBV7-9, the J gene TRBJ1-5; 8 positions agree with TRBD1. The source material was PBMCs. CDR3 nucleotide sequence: TGTGCCAGCAGCCATGATGCCCCGGGCAGGGGACAGGATCAGCCCCAGCATTTT. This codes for CASSHDAPGRGQDQPQHF.